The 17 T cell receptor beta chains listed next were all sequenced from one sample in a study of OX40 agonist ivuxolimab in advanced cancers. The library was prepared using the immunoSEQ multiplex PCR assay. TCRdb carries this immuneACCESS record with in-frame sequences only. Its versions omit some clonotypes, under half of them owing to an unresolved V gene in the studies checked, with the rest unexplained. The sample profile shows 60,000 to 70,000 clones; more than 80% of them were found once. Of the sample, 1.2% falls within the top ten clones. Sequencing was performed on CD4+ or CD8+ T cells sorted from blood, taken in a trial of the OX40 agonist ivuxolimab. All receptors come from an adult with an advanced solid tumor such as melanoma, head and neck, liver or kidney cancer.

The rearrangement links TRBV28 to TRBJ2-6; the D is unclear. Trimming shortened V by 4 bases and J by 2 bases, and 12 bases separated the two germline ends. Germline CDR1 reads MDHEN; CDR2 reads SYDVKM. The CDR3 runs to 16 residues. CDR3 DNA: TGTGCCAGCAGTTCCCCTGCTGACGCTGGGGCCAACGTCCTGACTTTC. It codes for CASSSPADAGANVLTF. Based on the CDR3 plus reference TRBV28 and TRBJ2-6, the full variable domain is DVKVTQSSRYLVKRTGEKVFLECVQDMDHENMFWYRQDPGLGLRLIYFSYDVKMKEKGDIPEGYSVSREKKERFSLILESASTNQTSMYLCASSSPADAGANVLTFGAGSRLTVL.

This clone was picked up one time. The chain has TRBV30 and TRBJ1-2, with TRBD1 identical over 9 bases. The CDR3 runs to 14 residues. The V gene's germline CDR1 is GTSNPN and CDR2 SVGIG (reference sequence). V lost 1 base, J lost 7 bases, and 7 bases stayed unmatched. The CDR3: CAWSDPGQGSGYTF. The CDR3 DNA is TGTGCCTGGAGTGACCCGGGACAGGGCTCTGGCTACACCTTC.

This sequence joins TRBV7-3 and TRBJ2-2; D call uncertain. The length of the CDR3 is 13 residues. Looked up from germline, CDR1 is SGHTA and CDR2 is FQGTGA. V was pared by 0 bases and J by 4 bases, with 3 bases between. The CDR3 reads CASSLTPTGELFF. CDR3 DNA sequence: TGTGCCAGCAGCTTAACTCCCACCGGGGAGCTGTTTTTT.

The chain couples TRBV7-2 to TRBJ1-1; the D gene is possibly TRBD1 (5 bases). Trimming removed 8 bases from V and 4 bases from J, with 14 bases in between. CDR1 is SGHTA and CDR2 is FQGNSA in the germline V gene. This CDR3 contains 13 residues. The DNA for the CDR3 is TGTGCCAGCTCACGGGGGTTTGGCACTGAAGCTTTCTTT. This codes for CASSRGFGTEAFF.

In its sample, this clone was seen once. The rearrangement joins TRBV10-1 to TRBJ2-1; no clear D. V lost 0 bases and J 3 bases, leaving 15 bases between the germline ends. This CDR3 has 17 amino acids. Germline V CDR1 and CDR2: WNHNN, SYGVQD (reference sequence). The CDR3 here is CASSESVQITNYNEQFF. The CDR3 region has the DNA TGCGCCAGCAGTGAGTCCGTCCAAATCACGAACTACAATGAGCAGTTCTTC.

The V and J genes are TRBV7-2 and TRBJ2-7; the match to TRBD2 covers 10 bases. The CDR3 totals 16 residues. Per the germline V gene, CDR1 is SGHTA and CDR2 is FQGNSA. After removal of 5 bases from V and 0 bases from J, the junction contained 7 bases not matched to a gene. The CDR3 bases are TGTGCCAGCAGCCCGGGACTAGCGTTAAGCTCCTACGAGCAGTACTTC. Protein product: CASSPGLALSSYEQYF.

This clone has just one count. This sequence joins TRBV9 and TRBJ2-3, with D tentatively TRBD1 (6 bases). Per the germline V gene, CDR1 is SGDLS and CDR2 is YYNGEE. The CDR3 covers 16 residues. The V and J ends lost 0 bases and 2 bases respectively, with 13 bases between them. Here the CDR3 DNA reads TGTGCCAGCAGCGTAGTATACGGGACATCCACAGATACGCAGTATTTT. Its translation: CASSVVYGTSTDTQYF.

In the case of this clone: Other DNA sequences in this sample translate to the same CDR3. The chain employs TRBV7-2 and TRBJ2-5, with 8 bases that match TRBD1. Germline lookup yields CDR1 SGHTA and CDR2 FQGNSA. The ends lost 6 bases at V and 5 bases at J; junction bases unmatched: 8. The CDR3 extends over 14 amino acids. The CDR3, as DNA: TGTGCCAGCAGTTTCCAGGGGGCTTCCGAGACCCAGTACTTC. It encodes CASSFQGASETQYF.

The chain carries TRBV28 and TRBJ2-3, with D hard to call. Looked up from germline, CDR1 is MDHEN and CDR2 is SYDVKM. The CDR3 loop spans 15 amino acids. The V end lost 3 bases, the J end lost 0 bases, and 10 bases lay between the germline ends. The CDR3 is CASSLQIVSTDTQYF. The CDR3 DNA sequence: TGTGCCAGCAGTTTGCAAATTGTCAGCACAGATACGCAGTATTTT.

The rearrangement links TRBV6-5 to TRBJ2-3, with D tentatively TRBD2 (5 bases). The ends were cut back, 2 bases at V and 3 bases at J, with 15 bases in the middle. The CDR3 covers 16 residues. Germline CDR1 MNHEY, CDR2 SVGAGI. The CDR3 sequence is CASSYGSNGVTDTQYF. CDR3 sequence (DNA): TGTGCCAGCAGTTACGGGTCGAACGGGGTGACAGATACGCAGTATTTT.

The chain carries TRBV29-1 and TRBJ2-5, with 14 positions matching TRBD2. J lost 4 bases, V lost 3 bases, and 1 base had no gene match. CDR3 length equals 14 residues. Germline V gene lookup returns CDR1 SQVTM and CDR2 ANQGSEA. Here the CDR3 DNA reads TGCAGCGTTGATGGACTAGCGGGAGGAGAGACCCAGTACTTC. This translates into CSVDGLAGGETQYF.

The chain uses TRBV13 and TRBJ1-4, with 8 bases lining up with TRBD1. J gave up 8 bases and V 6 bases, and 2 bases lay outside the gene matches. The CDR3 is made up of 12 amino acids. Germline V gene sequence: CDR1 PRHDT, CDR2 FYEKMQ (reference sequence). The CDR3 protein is CASRDRDEKLFF. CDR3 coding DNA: TGTGCCAGCAGGGACAGGGACGAAAAACTGTTTTTT.

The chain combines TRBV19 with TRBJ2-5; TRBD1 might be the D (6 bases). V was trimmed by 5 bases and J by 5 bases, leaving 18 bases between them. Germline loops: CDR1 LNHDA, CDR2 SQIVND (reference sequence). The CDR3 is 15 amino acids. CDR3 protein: CASSYRDIPGETQYF. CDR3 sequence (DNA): TGTGCCAGTAGTTACCGGGACATCCCCGGGGAGACCCAGTACTTC.

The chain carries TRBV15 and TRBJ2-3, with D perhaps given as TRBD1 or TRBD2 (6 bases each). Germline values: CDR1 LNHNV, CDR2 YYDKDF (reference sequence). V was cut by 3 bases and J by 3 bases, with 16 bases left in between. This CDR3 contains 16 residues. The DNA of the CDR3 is TGTGCCACCAGCAGTTACGGGAGAGGGGGTACAGATACGCAGTATTTT. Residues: CATSSYGRGGTDTQYF.

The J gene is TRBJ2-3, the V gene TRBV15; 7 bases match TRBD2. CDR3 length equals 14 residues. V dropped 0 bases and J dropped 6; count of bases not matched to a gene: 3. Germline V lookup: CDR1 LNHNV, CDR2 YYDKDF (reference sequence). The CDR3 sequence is CATSRDRAGDTQYF. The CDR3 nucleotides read TGTGCCACCAGCAGAGATCGAGCGGGGGATACGCAGTATTTT. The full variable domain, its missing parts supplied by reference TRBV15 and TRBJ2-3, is DAMVIQNPRYQVTQFGKPVTLSCSQTLNHNVMYWYQQKSSQAPKLLFHYYDKDFNNEADTPDNFQSRRPNTSFCFLDIRSPGLGDTAMYLCATSRDRAGDTQYFGPGTRLTVL.

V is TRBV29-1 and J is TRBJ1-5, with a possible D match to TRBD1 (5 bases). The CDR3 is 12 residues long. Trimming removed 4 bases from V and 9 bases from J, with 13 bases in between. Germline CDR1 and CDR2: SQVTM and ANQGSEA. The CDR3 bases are TGCAGCGTTGCCGGGGGAAGCGGGCCCCAGCATTTT. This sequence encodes CSVAGGSGPQHF.

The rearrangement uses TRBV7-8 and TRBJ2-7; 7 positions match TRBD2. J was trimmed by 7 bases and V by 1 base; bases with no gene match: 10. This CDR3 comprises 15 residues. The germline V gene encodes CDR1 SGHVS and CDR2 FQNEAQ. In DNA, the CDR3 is TGTGCCAGCAGCTTAGGGGGGAGGGTCCGTCGGGAGCAGTACTTC. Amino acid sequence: CASSLGGRVRREQYF.